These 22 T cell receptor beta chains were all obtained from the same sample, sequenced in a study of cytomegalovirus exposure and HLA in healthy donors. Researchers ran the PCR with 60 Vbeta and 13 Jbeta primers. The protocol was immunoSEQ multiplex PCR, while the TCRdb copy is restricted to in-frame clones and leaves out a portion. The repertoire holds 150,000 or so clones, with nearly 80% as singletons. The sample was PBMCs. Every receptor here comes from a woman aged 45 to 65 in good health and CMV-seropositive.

The CDR3: CASSPGTGTYEQYF. For the CDR3, the DNA is TGTGCCAGCAGCCCAGGGACTGGCACCTACGAGCAGTACTTC. The gene calls are TRBV7-9 and TRBJ2-7; D perhaps matches TRBD2 (6 bases). Germline CDR1 reads SEHNR; CDR2 reads FQNEAQ (reference sequence). V gave up 5 bases and J gave up 2 bases, with 13 bases separating them. This CDR3 spans 14 amino acids. Based on the CDR3 plus reference TRBV7-9 and TRBJ2-7, the full variable domain is DTGVSQNPRHKITKRGQNVTFRCDPISEHNRLYWYRQTLGQGPEFLTYFQNEAQLEKSRLLSDRFSAERPKGSFSTLEIQRTEQGDSAMYLCASSPGTGTYEQYFGPGTRLTVT.

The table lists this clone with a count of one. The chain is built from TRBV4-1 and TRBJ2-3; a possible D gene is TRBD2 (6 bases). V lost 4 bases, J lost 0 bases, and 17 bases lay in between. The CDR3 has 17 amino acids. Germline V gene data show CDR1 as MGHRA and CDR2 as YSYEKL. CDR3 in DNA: TGCGCCAGCAGCCTCCCCAACGGACTACCTAGCACAGATACGCAGTATTTT. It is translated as CASSLPNGLPSTDTQYF.

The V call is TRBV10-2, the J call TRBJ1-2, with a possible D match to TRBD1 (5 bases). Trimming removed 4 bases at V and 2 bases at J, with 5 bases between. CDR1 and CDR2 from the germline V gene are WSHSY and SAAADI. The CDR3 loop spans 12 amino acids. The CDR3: CASSGQNYGYTF. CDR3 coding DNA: TGCGCCAGCAGTGGACAGAACTATGGCTACACCTTC.

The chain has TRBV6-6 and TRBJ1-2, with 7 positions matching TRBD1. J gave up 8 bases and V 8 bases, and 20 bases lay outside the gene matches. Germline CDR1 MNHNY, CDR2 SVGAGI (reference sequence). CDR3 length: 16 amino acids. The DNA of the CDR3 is TGTGCCAGCGGGGACATCGACAGGGCCGCCACCAGGGGCTACACCTTC. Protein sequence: CASGDIDRAATRGYTF.

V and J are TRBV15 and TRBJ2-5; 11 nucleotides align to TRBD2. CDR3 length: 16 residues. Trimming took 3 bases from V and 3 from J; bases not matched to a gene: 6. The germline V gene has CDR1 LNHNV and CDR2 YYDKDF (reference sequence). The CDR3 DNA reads TGTGCCACCAGCAGGGGTTTAGCGGGGGGGGAAGAGACCCAGTACTTC. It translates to CATSRGLAGGEETQYF. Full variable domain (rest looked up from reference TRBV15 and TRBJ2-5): DAMVIQNPRYQVTQFGKPVTLSCSQTLNHNVMYWYQQKSSQAPKLLFHYYDKDFNNEADTPDNFQSRRPNTSFCFLDIRSPGLGDTAMYLCATSRGLAGGEETQYFGPGTRLLVL.

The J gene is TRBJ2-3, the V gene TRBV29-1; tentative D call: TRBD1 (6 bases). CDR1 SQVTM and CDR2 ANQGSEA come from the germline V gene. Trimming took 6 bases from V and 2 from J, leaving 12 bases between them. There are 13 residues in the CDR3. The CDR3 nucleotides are TGCAGCGTCAGGGGTGGATCCACAGATACGCAGTATTTT. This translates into CSVRGGSTDTQYF.

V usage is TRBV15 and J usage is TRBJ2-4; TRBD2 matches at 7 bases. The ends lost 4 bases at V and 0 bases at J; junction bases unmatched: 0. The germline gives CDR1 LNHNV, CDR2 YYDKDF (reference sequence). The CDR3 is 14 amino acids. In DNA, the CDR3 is TGTGCCACCAGCACTAGCGGAGCCAAAAACATTCAGTACTTC. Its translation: CATSTSGAKNIQYF.

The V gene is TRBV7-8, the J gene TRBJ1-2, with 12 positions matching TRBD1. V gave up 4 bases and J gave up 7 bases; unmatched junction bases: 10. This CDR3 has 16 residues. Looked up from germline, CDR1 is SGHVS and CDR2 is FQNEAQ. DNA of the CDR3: TGTGCCAGCAGCTCCCGGGACAGGGGGCGCGCGGGTGGCTACACCTTC. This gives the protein CASSSRDRGRAGGYTF.

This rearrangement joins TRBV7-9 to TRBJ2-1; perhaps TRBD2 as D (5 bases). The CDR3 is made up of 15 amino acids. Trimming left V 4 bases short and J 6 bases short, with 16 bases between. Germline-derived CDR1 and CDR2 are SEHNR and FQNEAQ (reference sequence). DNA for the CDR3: TGTGCCAGCAGCTCCCTAGCCCCGGGGAGCAATGAGCAGTTCTTC. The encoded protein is CASSSLAPGSNEQFF. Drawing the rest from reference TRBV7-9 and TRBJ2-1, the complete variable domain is DTGVSQNPRHKITKRGQNVTFRCDPISEHNRLYWYRQTLGQGPEFLTYFQNEAQLEKSRLLSDRFSAERPKGSFSTLEIQRTEQGDSAMYLCASSSLAPGSNEQFFGPGTRLTVL.

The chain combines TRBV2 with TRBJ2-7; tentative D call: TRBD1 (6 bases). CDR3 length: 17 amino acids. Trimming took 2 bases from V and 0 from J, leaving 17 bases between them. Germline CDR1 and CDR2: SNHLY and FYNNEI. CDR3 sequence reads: CASSEPPGRDNSYEQYF. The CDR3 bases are TGTGCCAGCAGTGAACCCCCCGGTAGGGACAACTCCTACGAGCAGTACTTC.

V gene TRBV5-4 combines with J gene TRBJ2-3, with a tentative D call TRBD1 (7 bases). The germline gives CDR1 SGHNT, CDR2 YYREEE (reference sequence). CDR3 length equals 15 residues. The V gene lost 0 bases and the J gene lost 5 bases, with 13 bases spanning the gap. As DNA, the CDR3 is TGTGCCAGCAGCTTGGGCAGGGGGGTTTTAGATACGCAGTATTTT. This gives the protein CASSLGRGVLDTQYF.

The CDR3 reads CATADVFYNQPQHF. The CDR3 DNA sequence: TGTGCCACTGCAGATGTTTTTTACAATCAGCCCCAGCATTTT. This rearrangement joins TRBV19 to TRBJ1-5; D gene ambiguous. Germline V gene lookup returns CDR1 LNHDA and CDR2 SQIVND (reference sequence). CDR3 length: 14 residues. V was clipped by 10 bases and J by 3 bases, with 16 bases between them.

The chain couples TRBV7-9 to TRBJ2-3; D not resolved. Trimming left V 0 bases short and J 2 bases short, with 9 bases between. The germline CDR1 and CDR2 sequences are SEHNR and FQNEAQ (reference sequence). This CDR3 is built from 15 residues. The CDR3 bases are TGTGCCAGCAGCTTAGCTAGAGCGATCACAGATACGCAGTATTTT. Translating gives CASSLARAITDTQYF.

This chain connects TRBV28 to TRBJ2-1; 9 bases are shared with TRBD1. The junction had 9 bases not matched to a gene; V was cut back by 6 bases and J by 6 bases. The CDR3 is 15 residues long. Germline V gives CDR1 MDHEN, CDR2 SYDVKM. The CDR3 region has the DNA TGTGCCAGCAGCCCTATTAGGGACAGGGCCAATGAGCAGTTCTTC. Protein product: CASSPIRDRANEQFF.

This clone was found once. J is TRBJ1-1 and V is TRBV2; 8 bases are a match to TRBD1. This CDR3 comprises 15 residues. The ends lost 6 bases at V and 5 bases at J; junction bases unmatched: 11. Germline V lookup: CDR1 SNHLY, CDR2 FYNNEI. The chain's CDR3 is CASRNTGGSYTEAFF. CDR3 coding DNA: TGTGCCAGCAGGAACACAGGGGGGTCGTATACTGAAGCTTTCTTT.

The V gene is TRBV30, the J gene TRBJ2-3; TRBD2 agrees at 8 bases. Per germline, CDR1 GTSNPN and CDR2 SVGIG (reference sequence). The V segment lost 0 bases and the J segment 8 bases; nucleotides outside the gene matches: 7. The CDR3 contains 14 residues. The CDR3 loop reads CAWSVRGGQGTQYF. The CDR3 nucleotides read TGTGCCTGGAGTGTACGGGGGGGCCAAGGTACGCAGTATTTT.

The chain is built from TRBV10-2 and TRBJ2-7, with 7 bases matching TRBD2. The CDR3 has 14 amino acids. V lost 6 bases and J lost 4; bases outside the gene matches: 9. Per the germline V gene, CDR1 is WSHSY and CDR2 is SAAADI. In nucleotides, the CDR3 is TGCGCCAGCAGCCGGGATGCCGGGGGGTACGAGCAGTACTTC. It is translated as CASSRDAGGYEQYF.

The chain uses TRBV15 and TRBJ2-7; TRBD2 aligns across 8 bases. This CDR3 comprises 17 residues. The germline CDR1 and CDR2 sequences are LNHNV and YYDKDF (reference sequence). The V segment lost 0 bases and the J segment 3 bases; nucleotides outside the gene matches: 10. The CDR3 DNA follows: TGTGCCACCAGCAGAGAGTGGGTAGCGGGAACTCTCTACGAGCAGTACTTC. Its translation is CATSREWVAGTLYEQYF.

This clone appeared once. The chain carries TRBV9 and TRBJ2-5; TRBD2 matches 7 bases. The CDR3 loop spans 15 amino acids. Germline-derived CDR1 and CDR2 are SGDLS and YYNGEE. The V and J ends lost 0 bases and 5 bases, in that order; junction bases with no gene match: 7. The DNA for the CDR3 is TGTGCCAGCAGCGTAGTGCCGGGAGGAATGGAGACCCAGTACTTC. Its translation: CASSVVPGGMETQYF.

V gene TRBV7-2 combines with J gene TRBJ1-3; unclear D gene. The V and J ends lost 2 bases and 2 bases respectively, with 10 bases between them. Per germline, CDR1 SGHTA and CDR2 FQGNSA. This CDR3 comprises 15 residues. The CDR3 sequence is CASSLSRGPGNTIYF. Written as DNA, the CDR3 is TGTGCCAGCAGCTTATCGCGAGGCCCTGGAAACACCATATATTTT. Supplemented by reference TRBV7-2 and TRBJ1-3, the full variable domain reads GAGVSQSPSNKVTEKGKDVELRCDPISGHTALYWYRQSLGQGLEFLIYFQGNSAPDKSGLPSDRFSAERTGGSVSTLTIQRTQQEDSAVYLCASSLSRGPGNTIYFGEGSWLTVV.

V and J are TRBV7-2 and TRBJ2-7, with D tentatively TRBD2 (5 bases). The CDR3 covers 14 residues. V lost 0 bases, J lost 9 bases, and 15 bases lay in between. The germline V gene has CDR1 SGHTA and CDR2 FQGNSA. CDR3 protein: CASSLASKLGRQYF. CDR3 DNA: TGTGCCAGCAGCTTAGCGTCCAAGTTGGGGAGGCAGTACTTC.

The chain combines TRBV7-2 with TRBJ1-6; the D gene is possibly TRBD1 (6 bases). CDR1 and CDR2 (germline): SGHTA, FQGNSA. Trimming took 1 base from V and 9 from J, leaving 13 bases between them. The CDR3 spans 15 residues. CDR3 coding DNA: TGTGCCAGCAGCTTAGGGGGGCAGGGGCCTTCACCCCTCCACTTT. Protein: CASSLGGQGPSPLHF.